A selection of T cell receptor beta chains follows, all from one sample in a study of T cells of healthy individuals. TCRdb ran MiXCR on the 5' RACE reads and lists one entry per CDR3 protein. This table has 95,000 to 100,000 distinct CDR3 sequences, approximately 15% appearing once. All receptors come from a human donor in good health. Both conserved end residues are part of each CDR3. A D gene is named only where the DNA matches it firmly. Expanded clones get a size class; other rows say once, few or many, or leave the size out.

D,size,V,J,DNA,CDR3
NA,NA,TRBV11-1,TRBJ2-2,TGTGCCAGCAGCCACCAGGGATACGGGGAGCTGTTTTTT,CASSHQGYGELFF
NA,NA,TRBV5-6,TRBJ2-3,TGTGCCAGCAGCTTGATCAGCCGGGAGCCCTCCACAGATACGCAGTATTTT,CASSLISREPSTDTQYF
TRBD1,NA,TRBV28,TRBJ2-3,TGTGCCAGCAGTCCCCTTGGGACAGGTTGGGAGGATACGCAGTATTTT,CASSPLGTGWEDTQYF
TRBD1,NA,TRBV4-2,TRBJ2-3,TGTGCCAGCAGTCGGACAGGGGCTGCCACAGATACGCAGTATTTT,CASSRTGAATDTQYF
NA,NA,TRBV29-1,TRBJ2-2,TGCAGCGTGTCTGATACCGGGGAGCTGTTTTTT,CSVSDTGELFF
NA,many,TRBV4-3,TRBJ2-4,TGCGCCAGCAGCCAAGACCAAGGGAACATTCAGTACTTC,CASSQDQGNIQYF
TRBD1,few,TRBV5-1,TRBJ2-5,TGCGCCAGCAGCAGTCAGGGGGCACAAGAGACCCAGTACTTC,CASSSQGAQETQYF
NA,few,TRBV4-3,TRBJ2-7,TGCGTCAGCAGCCAAGACGGGGCAACCTACGAGCAGTACTTC,CVSSQDGATYEQYF
NA,few,TRBV7-2,TRBJ1-2,TGTGCCATTTCACCCGGGGCTTATGGCTACACCTTC,CAISPGAYGYTF
NA,few,TRBV14,TRBJ2-7,TGTGCCAGCAGCCCGCCCGGGAACGAAATGTACGAGCAGTACTTC,CASSPPGNEMYEQYF
TRBD2,once,TRBV5-1,TRBJ2-3,TGCGCCAGCAGCTTGGCCCGAGCGGGGAGAGTCACAGATACGCAGTATTTT,CASSLARAGRVTDTQYF
TRBD2,many,TRBV7-2,TRBJ2-3,TGTGCCAGCAGCCGCTTACTAGCGGGAGAGGCGGATACGCAGTATTTT,CASSRLLAGEADTQYF
NA,few,TRBV4-2,TRBJ1-1,TGTGCCAGCAGCCGGGGATCGAACACTGAAGCTTTCTTT,CASSRGSNTEAFF
TRBD2,few,TRBV18,TRBJ2-7,TGTGCCAGCTCATCGGGACTAGCGGGGTCCCACGAGCAGTACTTC,CASSSGLAGSHEQYF
NA,few,TRBV27,TRBJ2-5,TGTGCCAGCAGTCCCCGAGAGGGCCAAGAGACCCAGTACTTC,CASSPREGQETQYF
NA,few,TRBV6-5,TRBJ2-5,TGTGCCAGCAGTTCTCAGGTGATCCCAAGTTCGACCCAGTACTTC,CASSSQVIPSSTQYF
TRBD1,many,TRBV12-3/TRBV12-4,TRBJ1-2,TGTGCCAGCAGGGACAGGGAAGGCTACACCTTC,CASRDREGYTF
NA,NA,TRBV29-1,TRBJ2-2,TGCAGCGCCGGTGACCGGTCAGCCGGGGAGCTGTTTTTT,CSAGDRSAGELFF
NA,NA,TRBV6-5,TRBJ2-1,TGTGCCAGCAGCCGAGGGGGGGGAGTGCAGTTCTTC,CASSRGGGVQFF
TRBD1,NA,TRBV20-1,TRBJ1-1,TGCAGTGCTAGATCTCTCCGGGACAGCTTGAACACTGAAGCTTTCTTT,CSARSLRDSLNTEAFF
NA,many,TRBV18,TRBJ2-7,TGTGCCAGCTCAACAACGGGAGCAGAACAGGGTTCCTACGAGCAGTACTTC,CASSTTGAEQGSYEQYF
TRBD2,NA,TRBV20-1,TRBJ2-7,TGCAGTGCTAGGACTAGCGGGGGGCACTACGAGCAGTACTTC,CSARTSGGHYEQYF
NA,few,TRBV2,TRBJ1-1,TGTGCCAGCAGGGGGGGTACTGAAGCTTTCTTT,CASRGGTEAFF
TRBD2,few,TRBV20-1,TRBJ2-7,TGCAGTGCTAGTGGACGGGGGGGCCACGAGCAGTACTTC,CSASGRGGHEQYF
NA,many,TRBV2,TRBJ1-5,TGTGCCAGCACCCTATCGGGGGCGCGGGGCAATCAGCCCCAGCATTTT,CASTLSGARGNQPQHF
TRBD1,many,TRBV27,TRBJ1-1,TGTGCCAGCAGTTTGACAGGGGGGAGGACTGAAGCTTTCTTT,CASSLTGGRTEAFF
NA,NA,TRBV11-2,TRBJ2-2,TGTGCCAGCAGCTTATACAGCGGCGGGGAGCTGTTTTTT,CASSLYSGGELFF
TRBD2,NA,TRBV4-3,TRBJ2-7,TGCGCCAGCAGCCAAGGGACTAGCGGCGCCTACGAGCAGTACTTC,CASSQGTSGAYEQYF
NA,few,TRBV6-2/TRBV6-3,TRBJ2-2,TGTGCCACCACCCTGGCGGCGAACACCGGGGAGCTGTTTTTT,CATTLAANTGELFF
NA,many,TRBV28,TRBJ2-1,TGTGCCAGCAGGGGGGCCCAGGAGCTTAATGAGCAGTTCTTC,CASRGAQELNEQFF
NA,few,TRBV29-1,TRBJ2-7,TGCAGCGTTCTAACAGGGTCCTACTCCTACGAGCAGTACTTC,CSVLTGSYSYEQYF
NA,NA,TRBV4-3,TRBJ2-3,TGCGCCAGCAGCCAAGACAGCTCTAGCACAGATACGCAGTATTTT,CASSQDSSSTDTQYF
NA,NA,TRBV4-3,TRBJ2-3,TGCGCCAGCAGCCTACTGGCGGGTGCAGATACGCAGTATTTT,CASSLLAGADTQYF
NA,NA,TRBV20-1,TRBJ2-2,TGCAGTGCTAGGTTTAACACCGGGGAGCTGTTTTTT,CSARFNTGELFF
TRBD1,many,TRBV6-2/TRBV6-3,TRBJ2-2,TGTGCCAGCAGTTACCAGGGGGCAAGTTGGGAGCTGTTTTTT,CASSYQGASWELFF
TRBD1,NA,TRBV5-6,TRBJ2-7,TGTGCCAGCAGCCAAGGGACAGTAGGGACAGGGGCTAAAGAGCAGTACTTC,CASSQGTVGTGAKEQYF
TRBD1,few,TRBV20-1,TRBJ2-1,TGCAGTGCTCTTTACGACAGGGGGCTTTTTTTGAATGAGCAGTTCTTC,CSALYDRGLFLNEQFF
NA,NA,TRBV7-8,TRBJ2-3,TGTGCCAGCACCCAACAGGACAGCCTAGATACGCAGTATTTT,CASTQQDSLDTQYF
NA,NA,TRBV28,TRBJ1-4,TGTGCCAGCAGCCTCAGGCCCCGTGGGGCTCGTAATGAAAAACTGTTTTTT,CASSLRPRGARNEKLFF
NA,many,TRBV7-6,TRBJ2-7,TGTGCCAGCAGTCCAGGGGGGTTCTCCTACGAGCAGTACTTC,CASSPGGFSYEQYF
NA,many,TRBV29-1,TRBJ2-5,TGCAGCGTTGATTTCTTCGAGACCCAGTACTTC,CSVDFFETQYF
NA,many,TRBV6-2/TRBV6-3,TRBJ1-1,TGTGCCAGCAACCACCGGGACAAGGTAGGAGCTTTCTTT,CASNHRDKVGAFF
NA,NA,TRBV7-9,TRBJ1-5,TGTGCCAGCAGCTTCTCCGGACTGGGCGGCAATCAGCCCCAGCATTTT,CASSFSGLGGNQPQHF
NA,many,TRBV6-6,TRBJ2-3,TGTGCCAGCAGTTACTCGCCGGAGGGACTCACAGATACGCAGTATTTT,CASSYSPEGLTDTQYF
NA,many,TRBV28,TRBJ1-1,TGTGCCAGCAGTTTATGGTACAGGAACACTGAAGCTTTCTTT,CASSLWYRNTEAFF
TRBD1,few,TRBV7-9,TRBJ1-6,TGTGCCAGCAGCGGGACAGGGACTAATTCACCCCTCCACTTT,CASSGTGTNSPLHF
NA,NA,TRBV7-8,TRBJ2-3,TGTGCCAGCAGCTTACGGCGAGCGGTGGTCCTGTTGCAGTATTTT,CASSLRRAVVLLQYF
TRBD1,NA,TRBV7-9,TRBJ2-7,TGTGCCAGCAGCCCGGGACAGTGGGGTTACGAGCAGTACTTC,CASSPGQWGYEQYF
NA,few,TRBV7-2,TRBJ1-1,TGTGCCAGCAGCTCGGCGGGCCCCTGGGCTGAAGCTTTCTTT,CASSSAGPWAEAFF
TRBD1,many,TRBV4-2,TRBJ2-5,TGTGCCAGCAGCCAGCAAGGGACAGGGGTTCAAGAGACCCAGTACTTC,CASSQQGTGVQETQYF
NA,NA,TRBV3-1,TRBJ2-1,TGTGCCAGCAGCCAACAATTAGGGCCAAGCTCCTACAATGAGCAGTTCTTC,CASSQQLGPSSYNEQFF
NA,NA,TRBV7-2,TRBJ1-2,TGTGCCAGCAGCGCGAACTATGGCTACACCTTC,CASSANYGYTF
NA,NA,TRBV7-2,TRBJ2-7,TGTGCCAGCAGCTTGGGGCTAGCGACCTACGAGCAGTACTTC,CASSLGLATYEQYF